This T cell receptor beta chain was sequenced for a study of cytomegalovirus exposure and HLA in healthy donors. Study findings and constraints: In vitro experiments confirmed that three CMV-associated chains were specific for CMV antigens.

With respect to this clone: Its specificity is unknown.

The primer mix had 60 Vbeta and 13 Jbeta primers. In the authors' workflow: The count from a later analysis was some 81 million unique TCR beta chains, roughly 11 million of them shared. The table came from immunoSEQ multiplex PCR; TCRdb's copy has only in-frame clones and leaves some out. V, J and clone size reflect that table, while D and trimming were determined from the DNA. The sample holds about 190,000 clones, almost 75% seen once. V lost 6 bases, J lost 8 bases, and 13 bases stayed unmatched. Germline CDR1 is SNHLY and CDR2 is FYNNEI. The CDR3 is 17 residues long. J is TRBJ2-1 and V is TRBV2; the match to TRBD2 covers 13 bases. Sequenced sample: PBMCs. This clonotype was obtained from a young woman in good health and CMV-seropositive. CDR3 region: CASRTGTSGARADEQFF. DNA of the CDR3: TGTGCCAGCAGAACCGGGACTAGCGGGGCCCGCGCTGATGAGCAGTTCTTC. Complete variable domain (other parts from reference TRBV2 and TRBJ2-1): EPEVTQTPSHQVTQMGQEVILRCVPISNHLYFYWYRQILGQKVEFLVSFYNNEISEKSEIFDDQFSVERPDGSNFTLKIRSTKLEDSAMYFCASRTGTSGARADEQFFGPGTRLTVL.